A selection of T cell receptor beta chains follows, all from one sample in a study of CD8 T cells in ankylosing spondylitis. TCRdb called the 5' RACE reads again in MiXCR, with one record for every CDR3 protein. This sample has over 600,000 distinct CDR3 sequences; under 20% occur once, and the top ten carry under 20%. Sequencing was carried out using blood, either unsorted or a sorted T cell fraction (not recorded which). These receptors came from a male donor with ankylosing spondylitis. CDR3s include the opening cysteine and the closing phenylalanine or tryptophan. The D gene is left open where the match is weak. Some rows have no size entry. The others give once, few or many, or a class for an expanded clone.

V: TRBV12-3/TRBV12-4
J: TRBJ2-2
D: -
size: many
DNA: TGTGCCAGCAGGGCGGGCGCGAACACCGGGGAGCTGTTTTTT
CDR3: CASRAGANTGELFF

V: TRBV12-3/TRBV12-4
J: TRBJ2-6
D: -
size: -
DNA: TGTGCCAGCAGTCCTTCAAGCTCTGGGGCCAACGTCCTGACTTTC
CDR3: CASSPSSSGANVLTF

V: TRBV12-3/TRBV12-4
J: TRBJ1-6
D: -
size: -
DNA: TGTGCCAGCAGTTTGGAGGGGCGGTATTCACCCCTCCACTTT
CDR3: CASSLEGRYSPLHF

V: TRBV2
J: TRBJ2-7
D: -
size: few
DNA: TGTGCCAGTCTCCCCTCGTTCCCTTCCTACGAGCAGTACTTC
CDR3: CASLPSFPSYEQYF

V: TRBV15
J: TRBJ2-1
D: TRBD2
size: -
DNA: TGTGCCACCAGCAGAGTTACTAGCGGCAACAATGAGCAGTTCTTC
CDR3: CATSRVTSGNNEQFF

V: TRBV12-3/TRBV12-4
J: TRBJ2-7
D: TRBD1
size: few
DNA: TGTGCCAGCAGTTCCGGGACAGGGGGCTCGGGCGAGCAGTACTTC
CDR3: CASSSGTGGSGEQYF

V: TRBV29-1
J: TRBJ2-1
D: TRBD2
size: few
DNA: TGCAGCGTTGAAGGACTAGCGTACAATGAGCAGTTCTTC
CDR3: CSVEGLAYNEQFF

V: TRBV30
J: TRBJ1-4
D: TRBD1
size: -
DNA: TGTGCCTGGAGCGACCCGGGACAGGGTTTTGAAAAACTGTTTTTT
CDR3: CAWSDPGQGFEKLFF

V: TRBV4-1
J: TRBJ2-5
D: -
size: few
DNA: TGCGCCAGCAGCCAAGTAGGGGCTCAGGAGACCCAGTACTTC
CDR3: CASSQVGAQETQYF

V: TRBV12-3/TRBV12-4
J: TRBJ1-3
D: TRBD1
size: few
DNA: TGTGCCAGCAGTACCGGAGACAGGGATGTAAACACCATATATTTT
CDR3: CASSTGDRDVNTIYF

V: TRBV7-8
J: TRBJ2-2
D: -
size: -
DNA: TGTGCCAGCAGCTTCCACGCGGGATTCGAGGGTTTGCGCACCGGGGAGCTGTTTTTT
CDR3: CASSFHAGFEGLRTGELFF

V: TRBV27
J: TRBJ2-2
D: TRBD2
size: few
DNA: TGTGCCAGCAGTTTATATCAGGGAGGGTCCGGGGAGCTGTTTTTT
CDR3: CASSLYQGGSGELFF

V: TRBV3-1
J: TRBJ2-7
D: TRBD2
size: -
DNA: TGTGCCAGCAGCCCCCAACTAGCGGGGAACTACGAGCAGTACTTC
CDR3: CASSPQLAGNYEQYF

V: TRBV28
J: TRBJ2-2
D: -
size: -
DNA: TGTGCCAGCAGCCGTACGGACGGGGTAGCCGGGGAGCTGTTTTTT
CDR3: CASSRTDGVAGELFF

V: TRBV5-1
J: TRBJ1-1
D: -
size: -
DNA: TGCGCCAGCAGCTTGGGACAGACAGGTCGACGAGCTTTCTTT
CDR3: CASSLGQTGRRAFF

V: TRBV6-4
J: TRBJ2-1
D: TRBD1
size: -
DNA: TGTGCCAGCAGCCAAGGGACAGGGGGTGGAGATGAGCAGTTCTTC
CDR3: CASSQGTGGGDEQFF

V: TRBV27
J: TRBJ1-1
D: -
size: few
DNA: TGTGCCAGCAGTACGACAGGCCCGAACACTGAAGCTTTCTTT
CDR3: CASSTTGPNTEAFF

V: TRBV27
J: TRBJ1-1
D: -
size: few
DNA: TGTGCCAGCAGTTCGCGGGCCCCTAGGAACACTGAAGCTTTCTTT
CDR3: CASSSRAPRNTEAFF

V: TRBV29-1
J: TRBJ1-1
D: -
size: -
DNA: TGCAGCGCACTCGGGGGAACTGAAGCTTTCTTT
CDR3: CSALGGTEAFF

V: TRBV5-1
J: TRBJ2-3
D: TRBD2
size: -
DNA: TGCGCCAGCAGCTCGGGACTAGCGGGAGGGCCGAGGAGCACAGATACGCAGTATTTT
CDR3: CASSSGLAGGPRSTDTQYF

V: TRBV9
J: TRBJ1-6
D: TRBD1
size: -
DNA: TGTGCCAGCAGCGTAGAGGCGACAGGGCTCAATTCACCCCTCCACTTT
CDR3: CASSVEATGLNSPLHF

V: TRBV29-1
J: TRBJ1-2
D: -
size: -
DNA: TGCAGCGTTGAGACCGAAGACTATGGCTACACCTTC
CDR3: CSVETEDYGYTF

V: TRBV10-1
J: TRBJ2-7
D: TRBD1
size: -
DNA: TGCGCCAGCAGTGAGGGACAGGGGATAGTCCACGAGCAGTACTTC
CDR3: CASSEGQGIVHEQYF

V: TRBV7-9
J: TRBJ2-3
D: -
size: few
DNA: TGTGCCAGCAGTCCTAACAAGGGCCCTAGCACAGATACGCAGTATTTT
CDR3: CASSPNKGPSTDTQYF

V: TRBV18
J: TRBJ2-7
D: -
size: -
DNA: TGTGCCAGCTCGGGAGACGAAGTGGAGCAGTACTTC
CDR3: CASSGDEVEQYF

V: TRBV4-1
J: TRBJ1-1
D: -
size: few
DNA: TGCGCCAGCAGCCAAGAGGTACTGCTCACTGAAGCTTTCTTT
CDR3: CASSQEVLLTEAFF

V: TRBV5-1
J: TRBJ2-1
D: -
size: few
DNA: TGCGCCAGCAGCTTGGGGGCGAGAAACAATGAGCAGTTCTTC
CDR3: CASSLGARNNEQFF

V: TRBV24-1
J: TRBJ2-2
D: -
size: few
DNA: TGTGCCACCAGTAGCAGCGTCACCGGGGAGCTGTTTTTT
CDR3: CATSSSVTGELFF

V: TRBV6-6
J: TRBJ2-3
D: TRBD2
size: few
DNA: TGTGCCAGCAGTCGCCCCGGGGGGGATACGCAGTATTTT
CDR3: CASSRPGGDTQYF

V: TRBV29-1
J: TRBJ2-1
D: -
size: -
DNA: TGCAGCGGGAATAGGGTTATAAGCAATGAGCAGTTCTTC
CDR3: CSGNRVISNEQFF

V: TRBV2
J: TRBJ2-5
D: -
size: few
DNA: TGTGCCAGCCTGCAGGGAGGAGAGACCCAGTACTTC
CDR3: CASLQGGETQYF

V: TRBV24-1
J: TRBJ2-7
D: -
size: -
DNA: TGTGCCGCCCAGGGACGGACCTACGAGCAGTACTTC
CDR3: CAAQGRTYEQYF

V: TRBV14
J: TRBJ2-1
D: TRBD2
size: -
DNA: TGTGCCAGCAGCCACGCGTGGGCTAGCGGGAGGGCTCTGATTTACAATGAGCAGTTCTTC
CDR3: CASSHAWASGRALIYNEQFF